This entry lists 30 T cell receptor beta chains sequenced from one sample in a study of blood T cell repertoires in COVID-19. Sequencing was performed with immunoSEQ multiplex PCR; in TCRdb, only in-frame clones are kept and a portion is missing. The table lists 25,000 to 30,000 clones, approximately 79% of them singletons. The sample consisted of peripheral blood. The source is a boy aged 2 to 10 with active or convalescent COVID-19.

About this clone: Additional DNA sequences in this sample encode the identical CDR3. The genes are TRBV10-3 and TRBJ1-2; 7 nucleotides match TRBD1. With V trimmed by 7 bases and J by 4 bases, 6 bases remained unmatched. This CDR3 has 13 amino acids. Germline V gene sequence: CDR1 ENHRY, CDR2 SYGVKD. DNA for the CDR3: TGTGCCATCACCGGGGACAGCCTCTATGGCTACACCTTC. It encodes CAITGDSLYGYTF.

In this sample, this clone turned up once. J is TRBJ1-3 and V is TRBV11-2, with D unresolved. The CDR3 is 12 residues long. Germline V lookup: CDR1 SGHAT, CDR2 FQNNGV. V was trimmed by 5 bases and J by 8 bases, leaving 10 bases between them. CDR3 region: CASSPTADTIYF. CDR3 coding DNA: TGTGCCAGCAGCCCGACCGCGGACACCATATATTTT.

CDR3 coding DNA: TGTGCCTGGAGGTCGCGTGGGGGGGGGTATGAAAAACTGTTTTTT. Its protein is CAWRSRGGGYEKLFF. The chain links TRBV30 to TRBJ1-4; TRBD1 might be the D (5 bases). This CDR3 is built from 15 residues. V lost 3 bases and J 6 bases, leaving 17 bases between the germline ends. CDR1 is GTSNPN and CDR2 is SVGIG in the germline V gene (reference sequence).

The rearrangement links TRBV28 to TRBJ1-5; TRBD1 aligns across 11 bases. J lost 7 bases, V lost 5 bases, and 7 bases had no gene match. CDR3 length: 15 residues. Germline CDR1 MDHEN, CDR2 SYDVKM. DNA of the CDR3: TGTGCCAGCAGTGGACAGGGGGCAATTCGGCAGCCCCAGCATTTT. Translation gives CASSGQGAIRQPQHF.

In this sample, this clone is medium-sized (0.01 to 0.1%). The chain carries TRBV9 and TRBJ1-2, with a tentative D call TRBD1 (6 bases). In germline, CDR1 is SGDLS, CDR2 YYNGEE. CDR3 size: 13 residues. V lost 2 bases to trimming and J lost 7 bases, with 12 bases between them. The CDR3 coding sequence is TGTGCCAGCAGCGTTGGGGGCGCGGCTGGCTACACCTTC. This sequence encodes CASSVGGAAGYTF. The full variable domain, with the rest looked up from reference TRBV9 and TRBJ1-2, is DSGVTQTPKHLITATGQRVTLRCSPRSGDLSVYWYQQSLDQGLQFLIQYYNGEERAKGNILERFSAQQFPDLHSELNLSSLELGDSALYFCASSVGGAAGYTFGSGTRLTVV.

The chain employs TRBV29-1 and TRBJ1-3, with TRBD1 matching 11 bases. The J segment lost 4 bases and the V segment lost 5 bases, leaving 4 bases of the junction unmatched. This CDR3 contains 14 residues. CDR1 SQVTM and CDR2 ANQGSEA come from the germline V gene. Here the CDR3 reads CSVWGQGVGNTIYF. The CDR3 nucleotides are TGCAGCGTTTGGGGACAGGGGGTGGGAAACACCATATATTTT.

The chain recombines TRBV7-9 with TRBJ2-1; the match to TRBD2 covers 8 bases. Germline values: CDR1 SEHNR, CDR2 FQNEAQ (reference sequence). The CDR3 covers 16 residues. V was pared by 5 bases and J by 7 bases, with 13 bases of the junction left unmatched. Written as DNA, the CDR3 is TGTGCCAGCAGCCGGGGGGGAGGGCCTCCCTGGAATGAGCAGTTCTTC. It codes for CASSRGGGPPWNEQFF.

The V gene is TRBV29-1, the J gene TRBJ1-2; 9 bases line up with TRBD1. The CDR3 runs to 19 residues. V lost 7 bases and J lost 3; bases outside the gene matches: 24. Germline assignment: CDR1 SQVTM and CDR2 ANQGSEA. The CDR3 coding sequence is TGCAGCGGGGAGCATGTGATCCGATACGGGACAGGGCTTGACTATGGCTACACCTTC. Encoded protein: CSGEHVIRYGTGLDYGYTF.

The CDR3 spells CASRRGRPDTEAFF. CDR3 sequence (DNA): TGTGCCAGCAGGAGGGGGCGCCCCGACACTGAAGCTTTCTTT. The V call is TRBV28, the J call TRBJ1-1; the match to TRBD1 covers 7 bases. The germline CDR1 and CDR2 sequences are MDHEN and SYDVKM. The CDR3 totals 14 residues. V trimming: 6 bases; J trimming: 3 bases; junction bases outside the gene matches: 7.

This clone is labeled medium-sized (0.01 to 0.1%). The chain has TRBV9 and TRBJ2-1, with 8 bases fitting TRBD2. Germline V CDR1 and CDR2: SGDLS, YYNGEE. This CDR3 has 16 amino acids. V lost 0 bases to trimming and J lost 9 bases; unmatched junction nucleotides: 11. This CDR3 reads CASSVDGTSYNGEQFF. CDR3 coding DNA: TGTGCCAGCAGCGTAGACGGGACTAGTTACAATGGTGAGCAGTTCTTC. Full variable domain (remainder filled in from reference TRBV9 and TRBJ2-1): DSGVTQTPKHLITATGQRVTLRCSPRSGDLSVYWYQQSLDQGLQFLIQYYNGEERAKGNILERFSAQQFPDLHSELNLSSLELGDSALYFCASSVDGTSYNGEQFFGPGTRLTVL.

The chain is built from TRBV11-2 and TRBJ1-1; maybe TRBD1 (5 bases). CDR1 and CDR2 (germline): SGHAT, FQNNGV. The V end lost 4 bases, the J end lost 2 bases, and 14 bases lay between the germline ends. The CDR3 is 15 amino acids. Here the CDR3 reads CASSSSDRTNTEAFF. Written as DNA, the CDR3 is TGTGCCAGCAGCTCCTCTGACAGAACAAACACTGAAGCTTTCTTT. Full variable domain (missing parts from reference TRBV11-2 and TRBJ1-1): EAGVAQSPRYKIIEKRQSVAFWCNPISGHATLYWYQQILGQGPKLLIQFQNNGVVDDSQLPKDRFSAERLKGVDSTLKIQPAKLEDSAVYLCASSSSDRTNTEAFFGQGTRLTVV.

DNA for the CDR3: TGTGCCAGCAGTTACGCGGGCTTATCTGGAAACACCATATATTTT. This encodes CASSYAGLSGNTIYF. The chain has TRBV6-6 and TRBJ1-3; D is ambiguous. CDR1 MNHNY and CDR2 SVGAGI come from the germline V gene (reference sequence). The CDR3 is made up of 15 amino acids. The V end lost 2 bases, the J end lost 1 base, and 9 bases lay between the germline ends.

This clone was counted once. The V gene is TRBV18, the J gene TRBJ2-1; 7 bases align to TRBD2. Losses at the gene ends were 3 bases for V and 7 bases for J; bases not matched to a gene: 12. CDR1 KGHSH and CDR2 LQKENI come from the germline V gene. The CDR3 length is 16 residues. CDR3 bases: TGTGCCAGCTCACCGAGGCCCCAATCGGGAGGTAATGAGCAGTTCTTC. As protein: CASSPRPQSGGNEQFF. Full variable domain (remainder filled in from reference TRBV18 and TRBJ2-1): NAGVMQNPRHLVRRRGQEARLRCSPMKGHSHVYWYRQLPEEGLKFMVYLQKENIIDESGMPKERFSAEFPKEGPSILRIQQVVRGDSAAYFCASSPRPQSGGNEQFFGPGTRLTVL.

The sample holds a few counts of this clone. The chain combines TRBV19 with TRBJ1-1; TRBD1 is a possible D gene (6 bases). Trimming left V 7 bases short and J 6 bases short, with 21 bases between. The length of the CDR3 is 15 residues. The V gene's germline CDR1 is LNHDA and CDR2 SQIVND (reference sequence). CDR3 region: CASKRRESGEPEAFF. The CDR3 DNA sequence: TGTGCCAGTAAGAGAAGGGAGTCAGGGGAGCCTGAAGCTTTCTTT.

This clone was observed a single time. The V gene is TRBV7-9, the J gene TRBJ2-7, with no clear D. V shed 7 bases and J shed 3 bases, with 13 bases lying between them. The germline gives CDR1 SEHNR, CDR2 FQNEAQ (reference sequence). CDR3 length: 13 amino acids. Here the CDR3 reads CASTPRFNYEQYF. CDR3 DNA sequence: TGTGCCAGCACCCCGAGGTTTAACTACGAGCAGTACTTC.

V and J are TRBV27 and TRBJ1-1, with D perhaps matching TRBD1 (6 bases). This CDR3 is 13 amino acids long. The germline V gene encodes CDR1 MNHEY and CDR2 SMNVEV (reference sequence). Between the trimmed V and J ends, which lost 5 bases and 4 bases, there was a span of 11 bases. CDR3 loop: CASSRTVSTEAFF. In DNA, the CDR3 is TGTGCCAGCAGTAGGACAGTATCCACTGAAGCTTTCTTT.

J is TRBJ1-2 and V is TRBV15; 9 nucleotides align to TRBD1. CDR1 LNHNV and CDR2 YYDKDF come from the germline V gene (reference sequence). After removal of 2 bases from V and 4 bases from J, the junction contained 20 bases not matched to a gene. This CDR3 is built from 20 residues. The CDR3, as DNA: TGTGCCACCAGCAGATCCGGGGGCGGACAGGGGATTAGCCGGGGCTATGGCTACACCTTC. Residues: CATSRSGGGQGISRGYGYTF.

The chain carries TRBV19 and TRBJ2-2; 10 bases line up with TRBD1. Germline trimming cut 11 bases from V and 7 bases from J; bases unmatched to any gene: 10. The germline V gene encodes CDR1 LNHDA and CDR2 SQIVND (reference sequence). The CDR3 length is 14 residues. CDR3 DNA sequence: TGTGCCCCCCCAGGGACAGGGGAGGGCGGGGAGCTGTTTTTT. Amino acids: CAPPGTGEGGELFF.

This clone counts as medium-sized. V gene TRBV7-6 combines with J gene TRBJ1-4; D may be TRBD1 (6 bases). V was shortened by 6 bases and J by 0 bases, with 14 bases between the two germline ends. The germline CDR1 and CDR2 sequences are SGHVS and FNYEAQ. The CDR3 loop spans 16 amino acids. The CDR3 reads CASSLQGYPTNEKLFF. The CDR3 DNA reads TGTGCCAGCAGTCTTCAGGGGTACCCAACTAATGAAAAACTGTTTTTT.

The chain carries TRBV12-2 and TRBJ2-3; TRBD1, the table's D call, was not compared with the DNA. TRBV12-2 is a known pseudogene. The CDR3 is 17 residues long. The CDR3 loop reads CASRYRQHPSAWDTQYF. CDR3 coding DNA: TGTGCAAGTCGCTATAGACAACATCCCTCCGCTTGGGATACGCAGTATTTT.

V usage is TRBV9 and J usage is TRBJ1-3; D unresolved. The germline V gene encodes CDR1 SGDLS and CDR2 YYNGEE. The CDR3 has 15 residues. Trimming shortened V by 3 bases and J by 0 bases, and 10 bases separated the two germline ends. The CDR3 nucleotides read TGTGCCAGCAGCGCGACTGATTCCTCTGGAAACACCATATATTTT. It translates to CASSATDSSGNTIYF.

This clone was detected only a few times. The rearrangement joins TRBV3-1 (or the pseudogene TRBV3-2) to TRBJ2-5; possibly TRBD2 for D (5 bases). Per the germline V gene, CDR1 is LGHDT and CDR2 is YNNKEL (reference sequence). The CDR3 runs to 14 residues. V was cut by 1 base and J by 4 bases, with 10 bases left in between. The CDR3 region is CASSQGAGGETQYF. In DNA, the CDR3 is TGTGCCAGCAGCCAAGGGGCGGGCGGAGAGACCCAGTACTTC.

This chain links TRBV29-1 with TRBJ1-6, with 8 bases that match TRBD1. The CDR3 has 13 residues. The J segment lost 5 bases and the V segment lost 4 bases, leaving 1 base of the junction unmatched. From germline, CDR1 is SQVTM and CDR2 ANQGSEA. CDR3 in DNA: TGCAGCGTTGGACAGGGGAATAATTCACCCCTCCACTTT. It yields the protein CSVGQGNNSPLHF.

This rearrangement joins TRBV7-2 to TRBJ1-6; D is undetermined. The CDR3 runs to 15 residues. Trimming stripped 6 bases from V and 5 bases from J, with 14 bases between. CDR1 and CDR2 (germline): SGHTA, FQGNSA. The CDR3 protein is CASRPRPGDNSPLHF. The CDR3 bases are TGTGCCAGCAGGCCCCGGCCCGGGGATAATTCACCCCTCCACTTT.

The chain uses TRBV15 and TRBJ2-3, with 14 bases that match TRBD2. The ends lost 5 bases at V and 3 bases at J; junction bases unmatched: 4. Germline V gene sequence: CDR1 LNHNV, CDR2 YYDKDF (reference sequence). The CDR3 runs to 16 residues. The chain's CDR3 is CATSARLAGGTDTQYF. CDR3 coding DNA: TGTGCCACCAGCGCCCGACTAGCGGGAGGGACAGATACGCAGTATTTT.

The chain has TRBV30 and TRBJ2-3; no clear D gene. This CDR3 spans 16 amino acids. The V end lost 3 bases, the J end lost 0 bases, and 16 bases lay between the germline ends. The V gene's germline CDR1 is GTSNPN and CDR2 SVGIG (reference sequence). DNA for the CDR3: TGTGCCTGGAGAAAGGCTAGGCGATTAAGCACAGATACGCAGTATTTT. Its protein is CAWRKARRLSTDTQYF.

The chain combines TRBV30 with TRBJ1-6; 7 positions match TRBD1. The V segment lost 4 bases and the J segment 10 bases; nucleotides outside the gene matches: 13. This CDR3 comprises 15 residues. CDR1 and CDR2 (germline): GTSNPN, SVGIG (reference sequence). The CDR3 bases are TGTGCCTGGACCACGACAGGGACCGCGAGCTCACCCCTCCACTTT. Its protein product is CAWTTTGTASSPLHF.

Only one count was recorded for this clone. In nucleotides, the CDR3 is TGCGCCAGCAGCTTGGTAGGACAGAACACCGGGGAGCTGTTTTTT. Translation gives CASSLVGQNTGELFF. This sequence joins TRBV5-1 and TRBJ2-2; TRBD1 might be the D (5 bases). Germline V lookup: CDR1 SGHRS, CDR2 YFSETQ. V was shortened by 0 bases and J by 1 base, with 7 bases between the two germline ends. CDR3 size: 15 residues.

The chain recombines TRBV3-1 (or the pseudogene TRBV3-2) with TRBJ1-4; 8 bases match TRBD1. Germline CDR1 reads LGHDT; CDR2 reads YNNKEL (reference sequence). CDR3 size: 16 residues. The V gene end was trimmed by 4 bases and the J gene end by 1 base; junction bases not matched to a gene: 5. CDR3 bases: TGTGCCAGCAGCCCGGGACAGGTAGTAACTAATGAAAAACTGTTTTTT. Its protein is CASSPGQVVTNEKLFF.

V and J are TRBV27 and TRBJ1-1; D remains unclear. Germline V lookup: CDR1 MNHEY, CDR2 SMNVEV (reference sequence). V lost 0 bases to trimming and J lost 7 bases, with 9 bases between them. The CDR3 loop spans 13 amino acids. The CDR3 nucleotides are TGTGCCAGCAGTTTATCTAAAGGACTTGAAGCTTTCTTT. This encodes CASSLSKGLEAFF.